This T cell receptor (beta chain) was sequenced for a study of blood T cell repertoires in COVID-19 (dated by TCRdb to about 2020). Context from the whole study: The collaborator samples originated in the United States, Italy and Spain and spanned the acute and convalescent phases of COVID-19. The prospective study material was composed of cDNA or gDNA derived from T cells, B-cell-depleted T cells, or PBMCs. The dataset comprised deeply sampled blood TCRbeta repertoires from subjects exposed to, actively infected with, or recovered from COVID-19. A freely available public database, intended as a resource for researchers studying the immune response to SARS-CoV-2, is where the repertoires were released. The samples were drawn from the first 160 participants of the ongoing ImmuneRACE study and from some 1,300 subjects provided by 6 global collaborators. Nearly every sample came with metadata listing a de-identified subject ID, COVID-19 status, age in years and sex. Where available, HLA class I and class II types were obtained from metadata supplied by the sample provider rather than from assay-based typing.

The collaborating institutions used their own protocols to collect whole blood in K2EDTA tubes. Collaborator samples were shipped for TCRbeta analysis as frozen whole blood, isolated PBMCs, or DNA extracted from either sample type. A single count supports this clone. What this receptor recognizes is not known. No qualities accompany the bases; no much larger clone lies one base away. The immunoSEQ Assay, a bias-controlled multiplex PCR, was used to amplify TCRbeta CDR3 regions from genomic DNA. Concerning the study's data processing: Nucleated cell counts per sample were estimated from amplification of reference gene primers within the assay. Sequence reads were collapsed and filtered to measure the absolute abundance of every unique TCRbeta CDR3 rearrangement. Productive Simpson clonality was computed per sample as the square root of Simpson's diversity index over productive rearrangements. Here the immuneACCESS table is served through TCRdb, limited to in-frame sequences with V and J called. Missing clones are a known gap in these copies; in checked studies unresolved V genes cover under half, and the rest lacks a known reason. The V and J calls and the clone size are those of that table, but D and trimming were determined from the DNA. Present in this sample are about 20,000 clones, more than 65% of which were seen just once. Of the sample, more than 50% falls within the top ten clones.

As encoded in the germline V gene, CDR1 is MNHEY while CDR2 is SVGAGI. Spanning cysteine to valine, the CDR3 consists of 13 amino acids. The only DNA kept is the CDR3, 39 bases in frame from the first base. V drops 8 bases and J drops 0 bases, leaving 11 bases in between. Summary of the overall study and its limitations: How much clinical and demographic metadata was included differed by source and by participant, and the metadata was provided uncurated.

The chain uses TRBV6-5 and TRBJ2-7, and TRBD1 may be the D gene, going by 6 matching bases. The sequencing sample was made of peripheral blood. The clonotype comes from an elderly man with acute or convalescent COVID-19. In nucleotides, the sequence is TGTGCCAGCCAGGGGTCTAGCTCCTACGAGCAGTACGTC. This translates into CASQGSSSYEQYV.